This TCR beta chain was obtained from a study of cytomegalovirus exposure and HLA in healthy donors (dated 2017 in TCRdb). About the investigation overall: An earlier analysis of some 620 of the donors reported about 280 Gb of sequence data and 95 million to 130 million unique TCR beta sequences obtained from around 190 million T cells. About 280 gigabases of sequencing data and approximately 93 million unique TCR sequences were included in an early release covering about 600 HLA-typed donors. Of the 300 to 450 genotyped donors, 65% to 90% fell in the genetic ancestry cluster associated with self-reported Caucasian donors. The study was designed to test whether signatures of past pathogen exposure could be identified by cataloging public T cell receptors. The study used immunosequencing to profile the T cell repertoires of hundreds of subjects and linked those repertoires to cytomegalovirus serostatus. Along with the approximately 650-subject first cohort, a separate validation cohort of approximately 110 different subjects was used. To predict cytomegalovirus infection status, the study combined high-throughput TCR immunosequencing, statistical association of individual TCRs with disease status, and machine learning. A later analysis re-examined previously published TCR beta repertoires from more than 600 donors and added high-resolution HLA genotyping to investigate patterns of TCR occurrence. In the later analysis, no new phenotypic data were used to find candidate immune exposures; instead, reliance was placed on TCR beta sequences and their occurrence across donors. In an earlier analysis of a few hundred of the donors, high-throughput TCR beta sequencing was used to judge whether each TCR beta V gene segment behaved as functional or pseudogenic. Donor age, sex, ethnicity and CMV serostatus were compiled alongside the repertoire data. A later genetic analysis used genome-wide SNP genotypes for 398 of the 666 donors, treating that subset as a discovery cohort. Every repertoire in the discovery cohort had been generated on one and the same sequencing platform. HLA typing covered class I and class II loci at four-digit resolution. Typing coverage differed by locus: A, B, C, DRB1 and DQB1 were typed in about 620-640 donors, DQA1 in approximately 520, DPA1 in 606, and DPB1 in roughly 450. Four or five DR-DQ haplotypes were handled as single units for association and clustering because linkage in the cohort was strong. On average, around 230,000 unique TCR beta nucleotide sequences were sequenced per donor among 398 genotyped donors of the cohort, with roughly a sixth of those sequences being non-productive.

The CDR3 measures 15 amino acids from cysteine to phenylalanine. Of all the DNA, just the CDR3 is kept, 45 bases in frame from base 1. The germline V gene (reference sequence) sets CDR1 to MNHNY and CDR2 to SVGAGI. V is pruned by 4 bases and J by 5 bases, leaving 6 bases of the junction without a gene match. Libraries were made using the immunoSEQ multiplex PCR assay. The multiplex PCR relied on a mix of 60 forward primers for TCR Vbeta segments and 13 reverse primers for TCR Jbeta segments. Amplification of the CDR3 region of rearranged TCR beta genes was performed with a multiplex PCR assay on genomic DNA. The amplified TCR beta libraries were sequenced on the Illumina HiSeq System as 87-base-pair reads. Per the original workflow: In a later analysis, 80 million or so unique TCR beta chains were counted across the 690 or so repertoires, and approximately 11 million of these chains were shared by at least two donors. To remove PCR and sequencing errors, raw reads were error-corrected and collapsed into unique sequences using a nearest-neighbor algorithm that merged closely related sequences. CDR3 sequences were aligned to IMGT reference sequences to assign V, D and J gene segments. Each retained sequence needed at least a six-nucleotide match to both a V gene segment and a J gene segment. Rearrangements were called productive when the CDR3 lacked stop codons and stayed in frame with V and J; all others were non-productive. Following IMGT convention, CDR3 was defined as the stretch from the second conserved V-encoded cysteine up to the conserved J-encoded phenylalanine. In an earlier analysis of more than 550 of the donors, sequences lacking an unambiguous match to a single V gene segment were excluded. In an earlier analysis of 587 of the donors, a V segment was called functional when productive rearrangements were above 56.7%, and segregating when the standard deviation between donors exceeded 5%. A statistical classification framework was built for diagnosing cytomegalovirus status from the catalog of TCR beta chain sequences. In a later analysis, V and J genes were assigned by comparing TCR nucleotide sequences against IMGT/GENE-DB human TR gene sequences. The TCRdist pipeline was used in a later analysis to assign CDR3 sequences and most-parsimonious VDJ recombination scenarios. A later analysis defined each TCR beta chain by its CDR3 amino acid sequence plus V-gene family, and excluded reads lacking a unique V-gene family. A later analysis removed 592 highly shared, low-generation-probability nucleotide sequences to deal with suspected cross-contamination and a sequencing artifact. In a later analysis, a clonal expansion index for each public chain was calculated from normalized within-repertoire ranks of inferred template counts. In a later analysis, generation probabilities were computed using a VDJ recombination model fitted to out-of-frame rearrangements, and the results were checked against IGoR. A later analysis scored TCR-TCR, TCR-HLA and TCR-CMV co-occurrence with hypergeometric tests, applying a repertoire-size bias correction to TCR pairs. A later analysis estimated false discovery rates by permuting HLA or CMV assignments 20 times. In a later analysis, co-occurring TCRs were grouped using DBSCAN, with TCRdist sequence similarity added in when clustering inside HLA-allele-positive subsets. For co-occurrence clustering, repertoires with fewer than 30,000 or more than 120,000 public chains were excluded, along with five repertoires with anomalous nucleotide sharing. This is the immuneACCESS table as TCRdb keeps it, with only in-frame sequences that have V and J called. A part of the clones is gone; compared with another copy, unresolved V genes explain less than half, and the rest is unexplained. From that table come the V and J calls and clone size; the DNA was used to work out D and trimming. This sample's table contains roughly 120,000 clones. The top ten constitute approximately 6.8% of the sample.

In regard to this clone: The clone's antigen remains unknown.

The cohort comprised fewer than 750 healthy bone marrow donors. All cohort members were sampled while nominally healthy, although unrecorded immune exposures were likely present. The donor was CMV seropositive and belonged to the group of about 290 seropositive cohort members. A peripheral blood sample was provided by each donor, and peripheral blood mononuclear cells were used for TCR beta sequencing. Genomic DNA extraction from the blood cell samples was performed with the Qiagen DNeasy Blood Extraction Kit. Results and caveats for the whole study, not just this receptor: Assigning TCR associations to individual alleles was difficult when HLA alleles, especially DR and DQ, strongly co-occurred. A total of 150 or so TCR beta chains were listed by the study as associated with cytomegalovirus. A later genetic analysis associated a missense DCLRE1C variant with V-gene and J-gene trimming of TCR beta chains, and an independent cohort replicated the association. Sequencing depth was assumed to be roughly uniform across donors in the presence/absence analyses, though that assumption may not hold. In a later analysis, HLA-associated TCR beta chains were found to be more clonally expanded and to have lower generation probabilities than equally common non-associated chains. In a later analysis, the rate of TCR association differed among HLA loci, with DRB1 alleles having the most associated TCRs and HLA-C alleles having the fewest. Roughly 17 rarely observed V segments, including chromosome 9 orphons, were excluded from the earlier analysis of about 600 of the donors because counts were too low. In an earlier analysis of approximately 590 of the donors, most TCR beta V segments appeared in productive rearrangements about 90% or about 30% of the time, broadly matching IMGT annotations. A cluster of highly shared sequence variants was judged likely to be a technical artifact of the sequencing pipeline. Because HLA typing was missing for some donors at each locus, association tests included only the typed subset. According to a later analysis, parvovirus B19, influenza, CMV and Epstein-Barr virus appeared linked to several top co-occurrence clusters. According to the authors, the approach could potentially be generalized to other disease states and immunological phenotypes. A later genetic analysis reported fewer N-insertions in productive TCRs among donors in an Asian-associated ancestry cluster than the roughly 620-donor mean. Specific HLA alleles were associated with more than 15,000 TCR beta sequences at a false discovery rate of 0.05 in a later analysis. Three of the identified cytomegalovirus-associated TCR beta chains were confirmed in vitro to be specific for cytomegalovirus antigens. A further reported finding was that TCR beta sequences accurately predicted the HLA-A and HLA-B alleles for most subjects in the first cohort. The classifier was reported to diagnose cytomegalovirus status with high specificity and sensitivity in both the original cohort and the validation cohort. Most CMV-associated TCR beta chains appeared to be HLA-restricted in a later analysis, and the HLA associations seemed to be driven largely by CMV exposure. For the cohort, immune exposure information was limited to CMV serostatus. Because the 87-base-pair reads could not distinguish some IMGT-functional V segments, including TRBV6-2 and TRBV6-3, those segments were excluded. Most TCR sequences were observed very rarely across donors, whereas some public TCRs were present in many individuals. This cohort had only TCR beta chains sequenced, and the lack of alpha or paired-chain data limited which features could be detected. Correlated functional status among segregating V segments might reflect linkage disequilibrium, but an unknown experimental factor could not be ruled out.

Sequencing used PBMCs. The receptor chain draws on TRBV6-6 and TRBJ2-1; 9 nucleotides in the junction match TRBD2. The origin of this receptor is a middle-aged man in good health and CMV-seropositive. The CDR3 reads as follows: CASSWEGLANNEQFF. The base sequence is TGTGCCAGCAGTTGGGAGGGACTAGCAAACAATGAGCAGTTCTTC.